A single sample gave rise to the 10 T cell receptor beta chains below, sequenced in a study of control samples from healthy donors and cancer patients. The assay was immunoSEQ multiplex PCR, and TCRdb's table has in-frame clones only and misses some. The sample yields around 190,000 clones, 90% to 95% seen once. Sample: blood. These receptors all stem from a man aged 25-40 years in good health.

This clone was counted only a few times. The V gene is TRBV14, the J gene TRBJ1-1; TRBD1 agrees at 12 bases. The CDR3 is 19 amino acids. J lost 0 bases, V lost 0 bases, and 8 bases had no gene match. Germline V gene lookup returns CDR1 SGHDN and CDR2 FVKESK. CDR3 sequence (DNA): TGTGCCAGCAGCCAAGAAAGTGTTGGGACAGGGGGCCTGAACACTGAAGCTTTCTTT. This sequence encodes CASSQESVGTGGLNTEAFF.

The chain joins TRBV11-2 to TRBJ2-7; TRBD1 is a possible D gene (5 bases). Germline values: CDR1 SGHAT, CDR2 FQNNGV. This CDR3 contains 16 residues. V was pared by 1 base and J by 4 bases, with 17 bases between. The chain's CDR3 is CASSLGAQGYRYEQYF. The CDR3 DNA follows: TGTGCCAGCAGCTTAGGGGCCCAGGGATATCGGTACGAGCAGTACTTC.

This clone was seen just once. The chain uses TRBV18 and TRBJ1-3; D gene ambiguous. The CDR3 covers 13 residues. Per germline, CDR1 KGHSH and CDR2 LQKENI. Trimming left V 3 bases short and J 4 bases short, with 7 bases between. The CDR3 DNA is TGTGCCAGCTCACCGGTAAACGGAAACACCATATATTTT. Its translation is CASSPVNGNTIYF.

The gene calls are TRBV7-9 and TRBJ1-1; D not certain. There are 12 residues in the CDR3. Germline assignment: CDR1 SEHNR and CDR2 FQNEAQ (reference sequence). Trimming left V 2 bases short and J 3 bases short, with 4 bases between. The CDR3 DNA sequence: TGTGCCAGCAGCTTACGTGACACTGAAGCTTTCTTT. Its translation: CASSLRDTEAFF.

The V and J genes are TRBV10-1 and TRBJ1-5; a possible D gene is TRBD1 (5 bases). The CDR3 has 13 amino acids. V was clipped by 4 bases and J by 3 bases, with 7 bases between them. Germline CDR1 WNHNN, CDR2 SYGVQD (reference sequence). The CDR3 bases are TGCGCCAGCAGTGCAGGGTTCAATCAGCCCCAGCATTTT. It is translated as CASSAGFNQPQHF.

J is TRBJ1-2 and V is TRBV18; 7 bases are a match to TRBD1. V shed 5 bases and J 4 bases; nucleotides not matched to a gene: 10. The CDR3 contains 15 residues. CDR1 is KGHSH and CDR2 is LQKENI in the germline V gene. The CDR3 protein is CASSMGGGDGYGYTF. The CDR3, as DNA: TGTGCCAGCTCAATGGGAGGGGGCGACGGCTATGGCTACACCTTC.

This rearrangement joins TRBV7-2 to TRBJ2-7, with 8 bases lining up with TRBD1. This CDR3 contains 14 residues. Germline loops: CDR1 SGHTA, CDR2 FQGNSA. Losses at the gene ends were 3 bases for V and 6 bases for J; bases not matched to a gene: 7. The chain's CDR3 is CASSFQGASGEQYF. CDR3 sequence (DNA): TGTGCCAGCAGCTTTCAGGGGGCGTCCGGCGAGCAGTACTTC. The variable domain in full, completed from reference TRBV7-2 and TRBJ2-7, reads GAGVSQSPSNKVTEKGKDVELRCDPISGHTALYWYRQSLGQGLEFLIYFQGNSAPDKSGLPSDRFSAERTGGSVSTLTIQRTQQEDSAVYLCASSFQGASGEQYFGPGTRLTVT.

In its sample, this clone was seen once. The chain joins TRBV3-1 (or the pseudogene TRBV3-2) to TRBJ1-6; D uncertain. Deletions cut 4 bases from V and 1 base from J, with 11 bases between. The CDR3 runs to 16 residues. CDR1 and CDR2 (germline): LGHDT, YNNKEL (reference sequence). CDR3 region: CASSPPGSSYNSPLHF. CDR3 nucleotides: TGTGCCAGCAGCCCACCCGGGAGTTCCTATAATTCACCCCTCCACTTT.

The V gene is TRBV19, the J gene TRBJ1-5; weak D call: TRBD1 (5 bases). The V gene's germline CDR1 is LNHDA and CDR2 SQIVND (reference sequence). The CDR3 sequence is 14 residues long. The ends were cut back, 7 bases at V and 7 bases at J, with 17 bases in the middle. The CDR3 reads CASTNRQRGQPQHF. The CDR3, as DNA: TGTGCCAGTACTAATCGACAGAGAGGACAGCCCCAGCATTTT. The entire variable domain, with the rest obtained from reference TRBV19 and TRBJ1-5, is as follows: DGGITQSPKYLFRKEGQNVTLSCEQNLNHDAMYWYRQDPGQGLRLIYYSQIVNDFQKGDIAEGYSVSREKKESFPLTVTSAQKNPTAFYLCASTNRQRGQPQHFGDGTRLSIL.

The rearrangement links TRBV9 to TRBJ1-6, with D uncertain. The V end lost 0 bases, the J end lost 7 bases, and 11 bases lay between the germline ends. The CDR3 has 15 amino acids. Per the germline V gene, CDR1 is SGDLS and CDR2 is YYNGEE. CDR3 nucleotide sequence: TGTGCCAGCAGCGTAGGAGGGAAGCGAAATTCACCCCTCCACTTT. Translation gives CASSVGGKRNSPLHF.